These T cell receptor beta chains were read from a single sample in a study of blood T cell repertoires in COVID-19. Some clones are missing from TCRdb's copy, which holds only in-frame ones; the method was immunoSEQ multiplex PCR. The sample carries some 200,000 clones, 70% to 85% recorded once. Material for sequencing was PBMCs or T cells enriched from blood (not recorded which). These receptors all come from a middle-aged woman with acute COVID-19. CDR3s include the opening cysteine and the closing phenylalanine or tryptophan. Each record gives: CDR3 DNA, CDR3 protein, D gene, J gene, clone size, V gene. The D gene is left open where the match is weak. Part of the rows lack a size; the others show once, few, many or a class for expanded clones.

TGTGCCAGCAGCGTAGGGACAACCTCGGGAAACACCATATATTTT	CASSVGTTSGNTIYF	.	TRBJ1-3	.	TRBV9
TGTGCCAGCTCACCACCGGCAGGAAATGAGCAGTTCTTC	CASSPPAGNEQFF	.	TRBJ2-1	.	TRBV18
TGTGCCAGCAGCCAGACAGGGTGGGGGGAGCTGTTTTTT	CASSQTGWGELFF	TRBD1	TRBJ2-2	many	TRBV6-5
TGTGCCAGCAGCTACCGGACTAGCGGCCAATCCGAGCAGTACTTC	CASSYRTSGQSEQYF	TRBD2	TRBJ2-7	.	TRBV5-6
TGTGCCAGTAGTGCCTCGGCGGGGGTCCGGGGAGATACGCAGTATTTT	CASSASAGVRGDTQYF	TRBD2	TRBJ2-3	.	TRBV19
TGTGCCAGCAGCCAGGGGACAGGGGTTAATTCACCCCTCCACTTT	CASSQGTGVNSPLHF	TRBD1	TRBJ1-6	.	TRBV3-1/TRBV3-2
TGTGCCAGCAGTTTATTTAAGGAGACTAGCGGGGCAATCGAGCAGTACTTC	CASSLFKETSGAIEQYF	TRBD2	TRBJ2-7	.	TRBV28
TGTGCCAGCAGCCCCCCCGGGACAGGGGGAAACACCATATATTTT	CASSPPGTGGNTIYF	TRBD1	TRBJ1-3	once	TRBV6-5
TGTGCCAGCAGCCAAGATCTTGGGGCGCTGGGAGGAAACACCATATATTTT	CASSQDLGALGGNTIYF	.	TRBJ1-3	many	TRBV3-1/TRBV3-2
TGTGCCAGCAGCTTGGCTGGCACCTCGAACACTGAAGCTTTCTTT	CASSLAGTSNTEAFF	.	TRBJ1-1	.	TRBV5-5
TGCGCCACAGCCCCGGGACTAGCGGGAGGAATTGGAGAGACCCAGTACTTC	CATAPGLAGGIGETQYF	TRBD2	TRBJ2-5	.	TRBV5-1
TGTGCCAGCAGTTTTCGCTCGGGACAGGGGATACAGTCCCAGCATTTT	CASSFRSGQGIQSQHF	TRBD1	TRBJ1-5	.	TRBV27
TGTGCCAGCAGCCCATCCCCGATGACTAGCGGGGATCATGAGCAGTTCTTC	CASSPSPMTSGDHEQFF	TRBD2	TRBJ2-1	.	TRBV5-8
TGTGCCACCAGTCCCCGGACAGGGCACTATGGCTACACCTTC	CATSPRTGHYGYTF	TRBD1	TRBJ1-2	.	TRBV24-1
TGTGCCAGCAGCGGACATCGGGGGTTTAGCTCTGGAAACACCATATATTTT	CASSGHRGFSSGNTIYF	.	TRBJ1-3	.	TRBV3-1/TRBV3-2
TGCGCCAGCAGCCCTGGACAGTCCCGAGGTCCCCAGCATTTT	CASSPGQSRGPQHF	.	TRBJ1-5	few	TRBV4-3
TGTGCCAGCAGCTTAACGGGAGTAGGGGGCTACGAGCAGTACTTC	CASSLTGVGGYEQYF	.	TRBJ2-7	.	TRBV7-3
TGTGCCAGCAGTGAAGTCGCGACTCGGGGAGCCAAAAACATTCAGTACTTC	CASSEVATRGAKNIQYF	.	TRBJ2-4	.	TRBV6-1
TGTGCCAGCAGCATCGGGACAGTGGTCACCGGGGAGCTGTTTTTT	CASSIGTVVTGELFF	TRBD1	TRBJ2-2	.	TRBV7-2
TGTGCCAGCAGTTATAGACAGGGCAGGTACGAGCAGTACTTC	CASSYRQGRYEQYF	TRBD1	TRBJ2-7	.	TRBV27
TGTGCCAGCAGCTTAGGGACTAAAACTGGCTCTGGAAACACCATATATTTT	CASSLGTKTGSGNTIYF	.	TRBJ1-3	.	TRBV7-2
TGTGCCAGCAGTGCAGGACAGGGTGGATTCTCTGAAGCTTTCTTT	CASSAGQGGFSEAFF	TRBD1	TRBJ1-1	.	TRBV6-1
TGTGCCAGCAGCTTAGGACAGCCGTACGAGCAGTACTTC	CASSLGQPYEQYF	.	TRBJ2-7	once	TRBV11-2
TGTGCCAGCGCTAACAGGGCTGAAAAACTGTTTTTT	CASANRAEKLFF	.	TRBJ1-4	.	TRBV28
TGCGCCAGCAGCCAAGGGGGAGCGGGAGCGCTCGAGCAGTACTTC	CASSQGGAGALEQYF	TRBD2	TRBJ2-7	.	TRBV4-1